This TCR beta chain came from a study of cytomegalovirus exposure and HLA in healthy donors. Study-level background: Membership in the Caucasian-associated ancestry cluster was found for 81% of around 380 genotyped donors.

The CDR3 is 15 amino acids. The V and J ends lost 1 base and 1 base respectively, with 8 bases between them. Germline V gene sequence: CDR1 SGHDN, CDR2 FVKESK. Use of 60 Vbeta and 13 Jbeta primers characterized the PCR. Libraries were prepared by immunoSEQ multiplex PCR; TCRdb keeps only in-frame clonotypes and omits some of them. Seen here are about 110,000 clones, about 70% observed once, and the top ten hold less than 0.95%. Study-wide results and limits: High sensitivity and specificity were reportedly achieved when the classifier diagnosed cytomegalovirus status.

Points on this clone: Its antigen remains unidentified.

The sequencing input was PBMCs. J is TRBJ1-3 and V is TRBV14; no reliable D call. This receptor was obtained from a boy aged 5-17 years in good health and CMV-seronegative. This chain's CDR3 is CASSQVTFSGNTIYF. For the CDR3, the DNA is TGTGCCAGCAGCCAAGTGACTTTTTCTGGAAACACCATATATTTT.